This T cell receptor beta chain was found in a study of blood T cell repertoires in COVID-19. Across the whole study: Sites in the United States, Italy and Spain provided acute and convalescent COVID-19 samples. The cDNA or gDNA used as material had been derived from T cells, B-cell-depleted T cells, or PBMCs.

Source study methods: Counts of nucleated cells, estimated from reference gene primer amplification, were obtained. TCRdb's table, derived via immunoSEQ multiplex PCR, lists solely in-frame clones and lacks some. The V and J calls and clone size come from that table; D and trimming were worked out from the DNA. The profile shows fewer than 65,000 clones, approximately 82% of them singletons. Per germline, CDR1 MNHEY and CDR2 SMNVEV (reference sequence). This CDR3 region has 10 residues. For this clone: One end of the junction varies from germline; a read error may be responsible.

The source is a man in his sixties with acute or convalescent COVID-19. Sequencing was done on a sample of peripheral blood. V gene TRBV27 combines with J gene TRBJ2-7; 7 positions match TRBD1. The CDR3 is CASRRDRFSF. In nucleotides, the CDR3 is TGTGCCAGCAGACGGGACAGATTCTCCTTC.